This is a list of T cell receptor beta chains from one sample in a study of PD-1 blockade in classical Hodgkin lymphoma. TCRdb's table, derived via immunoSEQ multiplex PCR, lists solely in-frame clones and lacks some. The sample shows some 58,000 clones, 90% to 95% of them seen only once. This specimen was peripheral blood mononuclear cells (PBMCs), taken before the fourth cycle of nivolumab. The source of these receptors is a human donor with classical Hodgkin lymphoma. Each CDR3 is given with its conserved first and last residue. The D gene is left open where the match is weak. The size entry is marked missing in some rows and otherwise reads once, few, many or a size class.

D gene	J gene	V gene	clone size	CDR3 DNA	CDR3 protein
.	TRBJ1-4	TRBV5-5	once	TGTGCCAGCAGCTTATTCGGGGAAGGGGATGAAAAACTGTTTTTT	CASSLFGEGDEKLFF
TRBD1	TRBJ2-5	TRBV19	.	TGTGCCAGTAGTTGGGGGACAGGGGGCTTTCAAGAGACCCAGTACTTC	CASSWGTGGFQETQYF
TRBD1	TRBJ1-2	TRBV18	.	TGTGCCAGCTCACCACGGTCAGGGGGCTATGGCTACACCTTC	CASSPRSGGYGYTF
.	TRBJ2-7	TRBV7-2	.	TGTGCCAGCAGCTTAGTTTCAGCGGAAATCTACGAGCAGTACTTC	CASSLVSAEIYEQYF
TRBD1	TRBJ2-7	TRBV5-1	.	TGCGCCAGCAGCTTGGGCACAGGGGCTGGCTACGAGCAGTACTTC	CASSLGTGAGYEQYF
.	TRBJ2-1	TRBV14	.	TGTGCCAGCAGCCAAGTTTTTGACAATGAGCAGTTCTTC	CASSQVFDNEQFF
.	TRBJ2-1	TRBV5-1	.	TGCGCCAGCAGCTTGGCCACAAGGCAGGGGCGGGGGGAGCAGTTCTTC	CASSLATRQGRGEQFF
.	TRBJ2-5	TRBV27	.	TGTGCCAAGTCCAACCGGACTTTCGAGCTCCCGCGGCCAGAGACCCAGTACTTC	CAKSNRTFELPRPETQYF
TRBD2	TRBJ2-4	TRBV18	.	TGTGCCAGCTCACCGGCCCAGGGAGGGACCAAAAACATTCAGTACTTC	CASSPAQGGTKNIQYF
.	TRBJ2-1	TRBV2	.	TGTGCCAGCAGTAACCAGGGGGGGCCTGGCGATGAGCAGTTCTTC	CASSNQGGPGDEQFF
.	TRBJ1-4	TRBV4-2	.	TGTGCCAGCAGCCTCTGGGGAGAAGCTCCTAATGAAAAACTGTTTTTT	CASSLWGEAPNEKLFF
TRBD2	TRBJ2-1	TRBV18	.	TGTGCCAGCTCACTGGGACTAGCGGCTTACAATGAGCAGTTCTTC	CASSLGLAAYNEQFF
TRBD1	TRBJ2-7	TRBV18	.	TGTGCCAGCTCAAGCCGGACAGGGTTGTTCGACGAGCAGTACTTC	CASSSRTGLFDEQYF
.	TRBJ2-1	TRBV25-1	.	TGTGCCAGCTCGGGGGGACACAGAACGATTTTTTACAATGAGCAGTTCTTC	CASSGGHRTIFYNEQFF
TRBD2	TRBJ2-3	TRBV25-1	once	TGTGCGGCACTAGCGGGAGCTGATACGCAGTATTTT	CAALAGADTQYF
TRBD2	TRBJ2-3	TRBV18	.	TGTGCCAGCTCACCCCTAGCGGGGGGGGACACAGATACGCAGTATTTT	CASSPLAGGDTDTQYF
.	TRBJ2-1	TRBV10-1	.	TGCGCCAGCAGACCTTACCGGAGCTCCTACAATGAGCAGTTCTTC	CASRPYRSSYNEQFF
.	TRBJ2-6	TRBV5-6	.	TGTGCCAGCAGCCAACCTGGGATTGGCGGCGGGGCCAACGTCCTGACTTTC	CASSQPGIGGGANVLTF
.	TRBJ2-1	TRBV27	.	TGTGCCAGCAGTTTTAGCTACTCCTACAATGAGCAGTTCTTC	CASSFSYSYNEQFF
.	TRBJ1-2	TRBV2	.	TGTGCCAGCAGTGAAATTAACTATGGCTACACCTTC	CASSEINYGYTF
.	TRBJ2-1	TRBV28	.	TGTGCCAGCAGGGATAGCTGGCAGGATGGCAATGAGCAGTTCTTC	CASRDSWQDGNEQFF
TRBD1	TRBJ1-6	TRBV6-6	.	TGTGCCAGCAGTGCGACAGGGATTGATAATTCACCCCTCCACTTT	CASSATGIDNSPLHF
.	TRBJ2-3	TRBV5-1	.	TGCGCCAGCAGCTCCGGTCTAACCGCTAGCACAGATACGCAGTATTTT	CASSSGLTASTDTQYF
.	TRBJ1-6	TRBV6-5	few	TGTGCCAGCAGTTACTCGATTCCGGGGAGTGGTTCACCCCTCCACTTT	CASSYSIPGSGSPLHF
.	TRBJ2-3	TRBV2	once	TGTGCCAGTCTTCGACCCAGCACAGATACGCAGTATTTT	CASLRPSTDTQYF